These T cell receptor beta chains were read from a single sample in a study of blood T cell repertoires in COVID-19. The table came from immunoSEQ multiplex PCR; TCRdb's copy has only in-frame clones and leaves some out. The table records approximately 150,000 clones, approximately 88% of them present only once. Source material: PBMCs or T cells enriched from blood (not recorded which). The receptors originated from a man aged 65 to 85 who had been exposed to COVID-19. Both conserved end residues are part of each CDR3. D genes are given only for firm matches. Part of the rows lack a size; the others show once, few, many or a class for expanded clones.

TRBJ2-3 | . | . | TRBV25-1 | CASIGTASTDTQYF | TGTGCCAGCATTGGGACTGCTAGCACAGATACGCAGTATTTT
TRBJ2-3 | . | . | TRBV2 | CASARLVTDTQYF | TGTGCCAGCGCGAGGCTAGTGACAGATACGCAGTATTTT
TRBJ1-5 | once | . | TRBV6-5 | CASSTGPAGQPQHF | TGTGCCAGCAGTACAGGGCCCGCCGGACAGCCCCAGCATTTT
TRBJ2-6 | . | . | TRBV3-1/TRBV3-2 | CASSLGGTGANVLTF | TGTGCCAGCAGCCTTGGGGGGACTGGGGCCAACGTCCTGACTTTC
TRBJ2-1 | . | . | TRBV25-1 | CASSEPTARNEQFF | TGTGCCAGCAGTGAGCCCACGGCGAGGAATGAGCAGTTCTTC
TRBJ1-1 | . | . | TRBV6-2/TRBV6-3 | CASSYGGGATEAFF | TGTGCCAGCAGTTATGGTGGGGGGGCCACTGAAGCTTTCTTT
TRBJ2-3 | once | . | TRBV29-1 | CSGWFRVPTDTQYF | TGCAGCGGATGGTTCAGGGTCCCTACAGATACGCAGTATTTT
TRBJ2-3 | once | . | TRBV20-1 | CSASHREFGTDTQYF | TGCAGTGCTAGTCACAGGGAGTTTGGCACAGATACGCAGTATTTT
TRBJ2-1 | . | TRBD2 | TRBV18 | CASSSTSGGYNEQFF | TGTGCCAGCTCATCGACTAGCGGAGGCTACAATGAGCAGTTCTTC
TRBJ1-6 | . | TRBD1 | TRBV25-1 | CASRIQTGGSNSPLHF | TGTGCCAGCAGAATACAGACAGGGGGAAGTAATTCACCCCTCCACTTT
TRBJ1-5 | . | TRBD1 | TRBV15 | CATSRAPGTGSSRQPQHF | TGTGCCACCAGCAGAGCCCCCGGGACAGGGTCTTCCCGTCAGCCCCAGCATTTT
TRBJ1-5 | . | TRBD1 | TRBV3-1/TRBV3-2 | CASSQQTGSQPQHF | TGTGCCAGCAGCCAACAGACAGGGTCTCAGCCCCAGCATTTT
TRBJ1-1 | . | TRBD1 | TRBV6-6 | CASSPTGKVNTEAFF | TGTGCCAGCAGCCCGACAGGGAAGGTCAACACTGAAGCTTTCTTT
TRBJ1-2 | . | TRBD1 | TRBV6-2/TRBV6-3 | CASSGTGKRTGGYTF | TGTGCCAGCAGTGGGACAGGGAAAAGGACCGGTGGCTACACCTTC
TRBJ1-1 | few | . | TRBV12-3/TRBV12-4 | CASSLSRSTFF | TGTGCCAGCAGCCTAAGCCGGTCAACTTTCTTT
TRBJ2-5 | . | TRBD2 | TRBV18 | CASSPGLQRTSGGQETQYF | TGTGCCAGCTCACCGGGCCTACAACGGACTAGCGGGGGGCAAGAGACCCAGTACTTC
TRBJ1-6 | . | TRBD1 | TRBV10-2 | CASSGRAGGPKAYNSPLHF | TGCGCCAGCAGTGGGCGGGCAGGGGGCCCGAAAGCCTATAATTCACCCCTCCACTTT
TRBJ1-1 | . | . | TRBV7-9 | CASSQQGLMNTEAFF | TGTGCCAGCAGCCAACAGGGTTTGATGAACACTGAAGCTTTCTTT
TRBJ1-1 | few | TRBD1 | TRBV11-1 | CASSRQGAGTEAFF | TGTGCCAGCAGCCGACAGGGGGCCGGCACTGAAGCTTTCTTT
TRBJ1-3 | few | . | TRBV10-3 | CAISAVPSGNTIYF | TGTGCCATCAGTGCCGTCCCCTCTGGAAACACCATATATTTT
TRBJ1-3 | . | TRBD1 | TRBV19 | CASSMGQGAGNTIYF | TGTGCCAGTAGTATGGGACAGGGGGCTGGAAACACCATATATTTT
TRBJ2-7 | . | TRBD2 | TRBV5-4 | CASSLGGTSGGTYEQYF | TGTGCCAGCAGCTTGGGGGGGACTAGCGGGGGCACCTACGAGCAGTACTTC
TRBJ2-5 | once | TRBD2 | TRBV3-1/TRBV3-2 | CASSRRGGQETQYF | TGTGCCAGCAGCCGCCGGGGGGGTCAAGAGACCCAGTACTTC
TRBJ2-3 | . | TRBD2 | TRBV2 | CASSGAGLAVGDTQYF | TGTGCCAGCAGTGGGGCCGGACTAGCGGTAGGAGATACGCAGTATTTT
TRBJ2-3 | . | TRBD2 | TRBV9 | CASSGVEGLAGGRPTDTQYF | TGTGCCAGCAGCGGGGTTGAGGGACTAGCGGGGGGCCGTCCCACAGATACGCAGTATTTT
TRBJ1-1 | . | TRBD1 | TRBV5-8 | CASSWDRENGKNTEAFF | TGTGCCAGCAGCTGGGACAGGGAAAATGGGAAGAACACTGAAGCTTTCTTT
TRBJ1-1 | . | . | TRBV7-2 | CASSLVGRGVVEAFF | TGTGCCAGCAGCTTAGTAGGCAGGGGAGTCGTGGAAGCTTTCTTT
TRBJ1-1 | . | . | TRBV9 | CASSDGRETEAFF | TGTGCCAGCAGCGACGGCAGGGAAACTGAAGCTTTCTTT
TRBJ2-1 | few | TRBD2 | TRBV20-1 | CSASASGDNEQFF | TGCAGTGCTAGTGCTAGCGGAGACAATGAGCAGTTCTTC
TRBJ2-3 | . | TRBD2 | TRBV10-2 | CATLPSGGLTDTQYF | TGCGCCACCCTACCGTCGGGAGGTCTGACAGATACGCAGTATTTT
TRBJ1-5 | . | TRBD1 | TRBV7-8 | CASSPLRGLGQPQHF | TGTGCCAGCAGCCCCCTGAGGGGGCTGGGGCAGCCCCAGCATTTT
TRBJ2-7 | . | . | TRBV2 | CASGTQGYEQYF | TGTGCCAGCGGGACTCAGGGCTACGAGCAGTACTTC
TRBJ2-7 | . | TRBD1 | TRBV28 | CASSNRGSASYEQYF | TGTGCCAGCAGTAACAGGGGGTCTGCCTCCTACGAGCAGTACTTC
TRBJ2-5 | . | TRBD1 | TRBV7-7 | CASSLSTGGGQETQYF | TGTGCCAGCAGCCTTTCGACAGGGGGGGGCCAAGAGACCCAGTACTTC
TRBJ2-7 | . | TRBD2 | TRBV7-2 | CASSLSGGQGNYEQYF | TGTGCCAGCAGCTTAAGCGGGGGGCAGGGGAACTACGAGCAGTACTTC
TRBJ1-1 | . | . | TRBV7-2 | CASSLGLPSGGEAFF | TGTGCCAGCAGCTTAGGGTTGCCTTCCGGGGGTGAAGCTTTCTTT
TRBJ1-5 | . | . | TRBV28 | CASSNQGYSNQPQHF | TGTGCCAGCAGTAACCAGGGTTATAGCAATCAGCCCCAGCATTTT
TRBJ2-3 | once | TRBD2 | TRBV12-3/TRBV12-4 | CTVGREFSDTQYF | TGCACCGTTGGGCGGGAGTTCTCAGATACGCAGTATTTT
TRBJ2-7 | . | . | TRBV6-5 | CASSSGAGDYEQYF | TGTGCCAGCAGTTCAGGGGCGGGGGATTACGAGCAGTACTTC
TRBJ1-4 | . | . | TRBV7-2 | CASSQRTSLNEKLFF | TGTGCCAGCAGCCAAAGGACAAGCCTTAATGAAAAACTGTTTTTT
TRBJ1-4 | . | . | TRBV9 | CASSARTAATNEKLFF | TGTGCCAGCAGCGCGAGGACAGCAGCAACTAATGAAAAACTGTTTTTT
TRBJ1-2 | many | TRBD1 | TRBV9 | CASSPGGQGTYGYTF | TGTGCCAGCAGCCCTGGGGGACAGGGGACCTATGGCTACACCTTC
TRBJ2-5 | . | TRBD2 | TRBV5-1 | CASRPGFVAGGQETQYF | TGCGCCAGCAGGCCCGGGTTCGTAGCGGGAGGGCAAGAGACCCAGTACTTC
TRBJ1-3 | . | TRBD1 | TRBV28 | CASSGGQLNTIYF | TGTGCCAGCAGTGGGGGACAGTTAAACACCATATATTTT
TRBJ1-1 | . | . | TRBV19 | CASSAKGGENTEAFF | TGTGCCAGTAGTGCTAAGGGGGGGGAGAACACTGAAGCTTTCTTT
TRBJ2-1 | . | . | TRBV27 | CASSRGGNEQFF | TGTGCCAGCAGCCGAGGAGGGAATGAGCAGTTCTTC
TRBJ2-3 | . | TRBD1 | TRBV5-5 | CASRPPGQGLSDTQYF | TGTGCCAGCAGACCTCCGGGACAGGGTCTTTCAGATACGCAGTATTTT
TRBJ1-1 | . | . | TRBV3-1/TRBV3-2 | CASTRNSGTEAFF | TGTGCCAGCACTAGAAATTCCGGCACTGAAGCTTTCTTT
TRBJ1-5 | . | TRBD1 | TRBV19 | CASRDRGGQPQHF | TGTGCCAGTAGGGACAGGGGAGGTCAGCCCCAGCATTTT
TRBJ1-1 | . | TRBD1 | TRBV3-1/TRBV3-2 | CASSPNRGETEAFF | TGTGCCAGCAGCCCCAACAGGGGGGAGACTGAAGCTTTCTTT
TRBJ2-7 | . | TRBD1 | TRBV24-1 | CATSDGPGQEIYEQYF | TGTGCCACCAGTGATGGACCGGGACAGGAAATCTACGAGCAGTACTTC
TRBJ2-7 | . | TRBD1 | TRBV6-5 | CASSYQGRQGAGEQYF | TGTGCCAGCAGTTACCAAGGGAGACAGGGGGCGGGGGAGCAGTACTTC
TRBJ2-2 | . | . | TRBV24-1 | CATSDPWQNTGELFF | TGTGCCACCAGTGATCCCTGGCAGAACACCGGGGAGCTGTTTTTT
TRBJ2-7 | . | TRBD1 | TRBV28 | CASSAETGGSDEQYF | TGTGCCAGCAGCGCCGAAACAGGGGGTTCGGACGAGCAGTACTTC
TRBJ2-7 | . | TRBD2 | TRBV20-1 | CSASDRGGPSSYEQYF | TGCAGTGCTAGTGACCGGGGGGGCCCAAGCTCCTACGAGCAGTACTTC
TRBJ2-3 | . | . | TRBV12-5 | CASGSGVVDTQYF | TGTGCTAGTGGCTCAGGGGTGGTAGATACGCAGTATTTT
TRBJ1-6 | . | TRBD1 | TRBV6-5 | CASRQTGNNSPLHF | TGTGCCAGCAGGCAGACAGGGAATAATTCACCCCTCCACTTT
TRBJ2-3 | . | . | TRBV19 | CAGSTGVTDTQYF | TGTGCCGGGTCCACCGGGGTCACAGATACGCAGTATTTT
TRBJ2-5 | . | . | TRBV25-1 | CASSDDYQETQYF | TGTGCCAGCAGTGATGACTACCAAGAGACCCAGTACTTC